This T cell receptor beta chain derives from a study of shared clonotypes between healthy human individuals. A remark on this clone: Its antigen is not known.

Germline V gene data show CDR1 as SGDLS and CDR2 as YYNGEE. J gave up 9 bases and V 2 bases, and 9 bases lay outside the gene matches. This CDR3 region has 15 residues. Study-wide results and caveats: Clonotype sharing levels among donors were expected to vary with sequencing depth.

The data were produced by immunoSEQ multiplex PCR, yet TCRdb's version contains in-frame clones alone and is incomplete. Of 1.5 million to 1.9 million clones in the sample, nearly 99% were seen once. The sample taken for sequencing was naive CD4+ T cells sorted from blood. This sample's subset: CD45RA+ positively selected. This TCR came from a man younger than 40 in good health. The rearrangement links TRBV9 to TRBJ2-1; 9 nucleotides line up with TRBD2. The CDR3 protein is CASSVLAGGVPEQFF. For the CDR3, the DNA is TGTGCCAGCAGCGTCTTGGCGGGAGGGGTTCCTGAGCAGTTCTTC.